This section outlines one T cell receptor beta chain sequence together with its context. These data are taken from a study of blood T cell repertoires in COVID-19. At the level of the study: Samples taken during acute and convalescent COVID-19 were collected in the United States, Italy and Spain.

The protocol was immunoSEQ multiplex PCR, while the TCRdb copy is restricted to in-frame clones and leaves out a portion. The sample records around 180,000 clones, around 77% being singletons. Germline-derived CDR1 and CDR2 are MNHNS and SASEGT. CDR3 length: 16 amino acids. V was clipped by 3 bases and J by 5 bases, with 20 bases between them. This rearrangement joins TRBV6-1 to TRBJ2-7; D possibly corresponds to TRBD1 (5 bases). The sequencing input was peripheral blood. This receptor was taken from a man between 65 and 80 years old with active or convalescent COVID-19. This CDR3 reads CASSERSTAAFHEQYF. CDR3 nucleotides: TGTGCCAGCAGTGAGCGATCGACAGCAGCATTTCACGAGCAGTACTTC.